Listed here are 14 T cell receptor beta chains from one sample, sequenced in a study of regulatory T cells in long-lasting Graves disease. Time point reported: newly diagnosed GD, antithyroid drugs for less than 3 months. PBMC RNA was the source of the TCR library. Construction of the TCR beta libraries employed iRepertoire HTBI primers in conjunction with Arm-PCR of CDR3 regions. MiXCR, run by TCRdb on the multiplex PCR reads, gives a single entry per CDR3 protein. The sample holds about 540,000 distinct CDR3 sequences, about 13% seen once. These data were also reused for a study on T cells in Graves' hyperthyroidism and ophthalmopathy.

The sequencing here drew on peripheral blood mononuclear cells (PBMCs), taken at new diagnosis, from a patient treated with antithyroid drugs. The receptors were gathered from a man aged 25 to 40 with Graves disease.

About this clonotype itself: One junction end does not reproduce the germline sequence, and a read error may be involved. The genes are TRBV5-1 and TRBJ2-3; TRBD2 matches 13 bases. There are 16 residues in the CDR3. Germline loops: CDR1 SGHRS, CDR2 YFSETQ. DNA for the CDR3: TGCGCCAGCAGCTCCGAGGGACTAGCGGGGACAGGTACGCAGTATTTT. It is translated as CASSSEGLAGTGTQYF.

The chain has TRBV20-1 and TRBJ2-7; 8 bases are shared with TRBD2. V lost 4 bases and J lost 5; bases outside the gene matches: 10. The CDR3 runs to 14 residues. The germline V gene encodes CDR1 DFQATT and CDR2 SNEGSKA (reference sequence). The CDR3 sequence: CSAMAGGAVDEQYF. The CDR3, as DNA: TGCAGTGCTATGGCGGGGGGAGCAGTAGACGAGCAGTACTTC.

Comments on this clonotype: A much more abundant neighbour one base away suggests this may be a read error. CDR3 amino acids: CASSAPGTSYEQYF. In nucleotides, the CDR3 is TGTGCCAGCAGTGCCCCGGGGACATCCTACGAGCAGTACTTC. The rearrangement links TRBV27 to TRBJ2-7, with a weak D call TRBD1 (6 bases). Germline assignment: CDR1 MNHEY and CDR2 SMNVEV (reference sequence). V shed 5 bases and J shed 1 base, with 12 bases lying between them. This CDR3 has 14 amino acids.

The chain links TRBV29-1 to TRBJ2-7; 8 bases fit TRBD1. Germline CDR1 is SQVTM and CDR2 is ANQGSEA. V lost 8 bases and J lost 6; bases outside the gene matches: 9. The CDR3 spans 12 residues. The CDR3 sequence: CSLKQGGSEQYF. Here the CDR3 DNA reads TGCAGCCTCAAACAGGGGGGTAGCGAGCAGTACTTC.

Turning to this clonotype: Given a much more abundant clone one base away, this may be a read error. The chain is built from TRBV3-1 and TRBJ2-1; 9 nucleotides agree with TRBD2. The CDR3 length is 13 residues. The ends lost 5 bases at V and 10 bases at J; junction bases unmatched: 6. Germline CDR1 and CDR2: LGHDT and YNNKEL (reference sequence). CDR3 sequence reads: CASSGLAGLEQFF. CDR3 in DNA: TGTGCCAGCAGCGGGCTAGCGGGACTCGAGCAGTTCTTC.

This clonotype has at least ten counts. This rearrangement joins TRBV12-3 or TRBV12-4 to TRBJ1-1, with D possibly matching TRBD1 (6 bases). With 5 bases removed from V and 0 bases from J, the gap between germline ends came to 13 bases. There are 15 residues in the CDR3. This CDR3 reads CASSTPGGLNTEAFF. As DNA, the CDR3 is TGTGCCAGCAGTACCCCGGGGGGGCTGAACACTGAAGCTTTCTTT.

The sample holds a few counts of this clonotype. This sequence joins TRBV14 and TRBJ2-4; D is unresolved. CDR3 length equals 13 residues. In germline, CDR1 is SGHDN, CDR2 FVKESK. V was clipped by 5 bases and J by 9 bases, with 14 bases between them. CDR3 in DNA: TGTGCCAGCAGCGCCGAGAATGAGCTCATTCAGTACTTC. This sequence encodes CASSAENELIQYF.

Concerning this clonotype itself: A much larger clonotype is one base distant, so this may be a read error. The CDR3 reads CASSTLLAGVEYEQYF. The DNA of the CDR3 is TGTGCCAGCAGCACCCTACTAGCGGGAGTTGAGTACGAGCAGTACTTC. The V call is TRBV28, the J call TRBJ2-7; 11 bases fit TRBD2. V gave up 6 bases and J gave up 4 bases; unmatched junction bases: 11. The CDR3 loop spans 16 amino acids. The germline V gene has CDR1 MDHEN and CDR2 SYDVKM.

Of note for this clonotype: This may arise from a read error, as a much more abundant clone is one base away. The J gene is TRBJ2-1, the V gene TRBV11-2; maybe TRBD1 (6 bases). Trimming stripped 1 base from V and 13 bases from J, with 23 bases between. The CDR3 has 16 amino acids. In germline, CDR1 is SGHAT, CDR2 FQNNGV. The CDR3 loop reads CASSLVGAGTPETQFF. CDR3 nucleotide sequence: TGTGCCAGCAGCTTAGTTGGGGCCGGGACACCCGAGACCCAGTTCTTC.

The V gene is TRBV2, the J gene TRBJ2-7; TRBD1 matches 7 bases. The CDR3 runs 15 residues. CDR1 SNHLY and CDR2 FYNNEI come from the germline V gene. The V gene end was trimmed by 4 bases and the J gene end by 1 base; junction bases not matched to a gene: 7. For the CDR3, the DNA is TGTGCCAGCAGTGTAGACAGGGTAGTGTCCTACGAGCAGTACTTC. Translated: CASSVDRVVSYEQYF.

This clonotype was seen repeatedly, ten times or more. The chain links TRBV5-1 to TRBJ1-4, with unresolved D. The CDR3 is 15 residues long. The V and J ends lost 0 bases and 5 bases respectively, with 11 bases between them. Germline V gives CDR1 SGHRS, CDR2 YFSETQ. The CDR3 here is CASSLEGGPNEKLFF. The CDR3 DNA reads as TGCGCCAGCAGCTTGGAGGGAGGGCCAAATGAAAAACTGTTTTTT.

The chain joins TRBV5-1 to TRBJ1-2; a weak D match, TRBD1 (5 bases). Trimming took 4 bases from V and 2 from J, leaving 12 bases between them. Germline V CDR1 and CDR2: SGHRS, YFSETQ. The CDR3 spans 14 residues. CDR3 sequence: CASSPDGGNYGYTF. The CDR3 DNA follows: TGCGCCAGCAGCCCGGACGGGGGGAACTATGGCTACACCTTC.

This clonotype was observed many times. The CDR3 bases are TGTGCCAGCAGTGGGGGCTTCGGGACTAGCGGAGCCCAAGAGACCCAGTACTTC. Translated: CASSGGFGTSGAQETQYF. The V gene is TRBV6-1, the J gene TRBJ2-5; 11 nucleotides match TRBD2. The junction had 11 bases not matched to a gene; V was cut back by 4 bases and J by 1 base. Germline V gene sequence: CDR1 MNHNS, CDR2 SASEGT. The CDR3 runs to 18 residues.

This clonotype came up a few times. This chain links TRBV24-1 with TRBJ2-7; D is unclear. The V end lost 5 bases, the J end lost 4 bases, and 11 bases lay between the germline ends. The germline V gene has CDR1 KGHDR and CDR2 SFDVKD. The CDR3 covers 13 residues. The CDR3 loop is CATSAPPEYEQYF. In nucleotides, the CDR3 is TGTGCCACCAGTGCTCCCCCTGAATACGAGCAGTACTTC.